This T cell receptor (beta chain) was identified in a study of a mutant IDH1 vaccine in newly diagnosed glioma. Study information: First vaccine doses came 4-6 weeks after radiotherapy alone, or with temozolomide cycles. Those enrolled had earlier been treated with radiotherapy, temozolomide, or both, mostly both.

Germline trimming cut 0 bases from V and 9 bases from J; bases unmatched to any gene: 12. Looked up from germline, CDR1 is SGHRS and CDR2 is YFSETQ. The CDR3 contains 18 residues. Concerning this clone itself: What it recognizes is unknown.

Time point noted: week 11, during vaccination. A single vaccine dose contained 300 ug of mutant IDH1 20-mer peptide, and topical imiquimod was used with it. Libraries were prepared by immunoSEQ multiplex PCR; TCRdb keeps only in-frame clonotypes and omits some of them. The sample carries 100,000 to 150,000 clones, about 82% recorded once. This clonotype was obtained from a man between 35 and 55 years old with glioma. Sequencing used PBMCs, obtained from a glioma patient whose treatment included an IDH1 peptide vaccine. The V call is TRBV5-1, the J call TRBJ2-1; 13 positions match TRBD2. CDR3 protein: CASSLATRTSGRFGEQFF. The CDR3 DNA reads TGCGCCAGCAGCTTGGCTACCAGGACTAGCGGGAGATTCGGTGAGCAGTTCTTC.